The 26 T cell receptor beta chains in this list originate from one sample, sequenced in a study of blood T cell repertoires in COVID-19. Sequenced by immunoSEQ multiplex PCR; TCRdb stores in-frame clones only, minus some. The table shows about 58,000 clones, with 60% to 85% occurring only once. Sequenced: peripheral blood. The receptors were sampled from a human donor in a cohort sampled during active COVID-19.

This chain uses TRBV13 with TRBJ2-7; 12 bases agree with TRBD2. Per germline, CDR1 PRHDT and CDR2 FYEKMQ (reference sequence). Trimming removed 4 bases from V and 5 bases from J; junction bases left unmatched: 6. CDR3 length: 15 residues. CDR3 in DNA: TGTGCCAGCAGCTCGACTAGCGGGGGTCGGGACGAGCAGTACTTC. It yields the protein CASSSTSGGRDEQYF.

The chain joins TRBV5-1 to TRBJ2-7; the match to TRBD1 covers 11 bases. Germline V CDR1 and CDR2: SGHRS, YFSETQ. This CDR3 has 16 amino acids. The ends lost 0 bases at V and 4 bases at J; junction bases unmatched: 6. The CDR3 coding sequence is TGCGCCAGCAGCTTGGGCGGGACAGGGGGGTCATACGAGCAGTACTTC. Protein sequence: CASSLGGTGGSYEQYF.

This chain links TRBV5-4 with TRBJ2-7, with 8 bases aligning to TRBD2. The CDR3 consists of 14 residues. V dropped 4 bases and J dropped 2; count of bases not matched to a gene: 5. Germline V lookup: CDR1 SGHNT, CDR2 YYREEE (reference sequence). The CDR3 nucleotides read TGTGCCAGCAGCCCAACTAGCGGTACCTACGAGCAGTACTTC. It translates to CASSPTSGTYEQYF. The variable domain in full, completed from reference TRBV5-4 and TRBJ2-7, reads ETGVTQSPTHLIKTRGQQVTLRCSSQSGHNTVSWYQQALGQGPQFIFQYYREEENGRGNFPPRFSGLQFPNYSSELNVNALELDDSALYLCASSPTSGTYEQYFGPGTRLTVT.

This chain uses TRBV5-4 with TRBJ1-1, with TRBD1 as a possible D gene (6 bases). The CDR3 covers 15 residues. Trimming removed 4 bases at V and 3 bases at J, with 16 bases between. Germline V gene data show CDR1 as SGHNT and CDR2 as YYREEE (reference sequence). CDR3 nucleotide sequence: TGTGCCAGCAGCCCCCTGTCCGGACAGCACACTGAAGCTTTCTTT. Translating it yields CASSPLSGQHTEAFF. Full variable domain (outside the CDR3, taken from reference TRBV5-4 and TRBJ1-1): ETGVTQSPTHLIKTRGQQVTLRCSSQSGHNTVSWYQQALGQGPQFIFQYYREEENGRGNFPPRFSGLQFPNYSSELNVNALELDDSALYLCASSPLSGQHTEAFFGQGTRLTVV.

V and J are TRBV7-9 and TRBJ2-1, with 9 bases aligning to TRBD1. Germline CDR1 SEHNR, CDR2 FQNEAQ (reference sequence). After removal of 5 bases from V and 5 bases from J, the junction contained 7 bases not matched to a gene. The CDR3 has 15 amino acids. The CDR3 spells CASSRRTGVDNEQFF. The CDR3 DNA follows: TGTGCCAGCAGCCGAAGGACAGGGGTGGACAATGAGCAGTTCTTC.

The rearrangement links TRBV3-1 (or the pseudogene TRBV3-2) to TRBJ1-4; D gene ambiguous. V lost 1 base and J 0 bases, leaving 9 bases between the germline ends. This CDR3 is built from 16 residues. In germline, CDR1 is LGHDT, CDR2 YNNKEL (reference sequence). The CDR3: CASSQGARATNEKLFF. The DNA for the CDR3 is TGTGCCAGCAGCCAAGGGGCCCGTGCAACTAATGAAAAACTGTTTTTT.

Written as DNA, the CDR3 is TGTGCCAGCAGCTTGGGACAAGCTGTGGGTGGCTACACCTTC. It codes for CASSLGQAVGGYTF. V usage is TRBV5-6 and J usage is TRBJ1-2; D is unresolved. Trimming removed 0 bases from V and 7 bases from J, with 13 bases in between. This CDR3 spans 14 amino acids. Germline CDR1 reads SGHDT; CDR2 reads YYEEEE.

V is TRBV19 and J is TRBJ1-1; D is perhaps TRBD1 (6 bases). Germline CDR1 is LNHDA and CDR2 is SQIVND (reference sequence). V dropped 6 bases and J dropped 0 bases, with 17 bases sitting between them. The CDR3 runs to 16 residues. CDR3 sequence reads: CASSLRTEIMNTEAFF. CDR3 DNA sequence: TGTGCCAGTAGCCTTCGGACAGAGATTATGAACACTGAAGCTTTCTTT.

V usage is TRBV5-5 and J usage is TRBJ2-2; D gene ambiguous. Germline V gene sequence: CDR1 SGHKS, CDR2 YYEKEE (reference sequence). Trimming took off 0 bases at V and 1 base at J, with 10 bases between the two ends. This CDR3 region has 16 residues. The chain's CDR3 is CASSLGAALNTGELFF. The CDR3 coding sequence is TGTGCCAGCAGCTTGGGGGCAGCATTGAACACCGGGGAGCTGTTTTTT. Variable domain in full (rest from reference TRBV5-5 and TRBJ2-2): DAGVTQSPTHLIKTRGQQVTLRCSPISGHKSVSWYQQVLGQGPQFIFQYYEKEERGRGNFPDRFSARQFPNYSSELNVNALLLGDSALYLCASSLGAALNTGELFFGEGSRLTVL.

The chain uses TRBV7-2 and TRBJ1-2; 10 bases agree with TRBD1. The germline V gene has CDR1 SGHTA and CDR2 FQGNSA. With 4 bases clipped from V and 8 bases from J, the junction kept 4 bases outside the gene matches. This CDR3 spans 13 amino acids. The CDR3 DNA reads TGTGCCAGCAGCTGGGGGGACAGGGGAGGCTACACCTTC. Encoded protein: CASSWGDRGGYTF.

This chain connects TRBV18 to TRBJ1-1, with TRBD1 matching over 9 bases. V lost 6 bases and J lost 4; bases outside the gene matches: 6. This CDR3 has 14 residues. Germline values: CDR1 KGHSH, CDR2 LQKENI. In DNA, the CDR3 is TGTGCCAGCTCTGAGCGGGACAGGGCCACTGAAGCTTTCTTT. Its protein is CASSERDRATEAFF. Based on the CDR3 plus reference TRBV18 and TRBJ1-1, the full variable domain is NAGVMQNPRHLVRRRGQEARLRCSPMKGHSHVYWYRQLPEEGLKFMVYLQKENIIDESGMPKERFSAEFPKEGPSILRIQQVVRGDSAAYFCASSERDRATEAFFGQGTRLTVV.

This clone appeared a single time. This chain links TRBV29-1 with TRBJ1-1; 9 bases map to TRBD1. J lost 4 bases, V lost 3 bases, and 3 bases had no gene match. The CDR3 runs to 13 residues. Germline CDR1 SQVTM, CDR2 ANQGSEA. The CDR3 protein is CSVERDRATEAFF. The CDR3 DNA follows: TGCAGCGTTGAGAGGGACAGGGCCACTGAAGCTTTCTTT.

This clone came up once. This chain uses TRBV5-1 with TRBJ2-5; no clear D. The CDR3 has 17 amino acids. Germline-derived CDR1 and CDR2 are SGHRS and YFSETQ. Trimming shortened V by 1 base and J by 4 bases, and 20 bases separated the two germline ends. The CDR3 spells CASSLKSETSERETQYF. The DNA for the CDR3 is TGCGCCAGCAGCTTGAAGTCCGAAACTTCTGAGCGAGAGACCCAGTACTTC.

In this sample, this clone turned up once. This chain joins TRBV5-6 and TRBJ2-7, with 14 bases matching TRBD2. CDR1 is SGHDT, CDR2 YYEEEE, per germline. The CDR3 sequence is 15 residues long. Losses at the gene ends were 3 bases for V and 7 bases for J; bases not matched to a gene: 6. The DNA of the CDR3 is TGTGCCAGCAGCTCGGGACTAGCGGGAGTTGGTGAGCAGTACTTC. Encoded protein: CASSSGLAGVGEQYF.

The chain is built from TRBV7-9 and TRBJ2-7; D perhaps matches TRBD2 (6 bases). The CDR3 consists of 11 residues. V was clipped by 11 bases and J by 3 bases, with 11 bases between them. CDR1 is SEHNR, CDR2 FQNEAQ, per germline (reference sequence). The CDR3 reads CALGGYYEQYF. CDR3 nucleotide sequence: TGTGCCCTCGGAGGGTACTACGAGCAGTACTTC.

This chain joins TRBV18 and TRBJ1-2; 8 positions agree with TRBD1. There are 14 residues in the CDR3. CDR1 and CDR2 (germline): KGHSH, LQKENI. The junction had 7 bases not matched to a gene; V was cut back by 2 bases and J by 8 bases. This CDR3 is CASSPSAGGGGYTF. The CDR3 DNA is TGTGCCAGCTCACCATCTGCAGGGGGCGGCGGCTACACCTTC.

V and J are TRBV5-4 and TRBJ2-7; weak D call: TRBD2 (6 bases). There are 13 residues in the CDR3. CDR1 is SGHNT and CDR2 is YYREEE in the germline V gene (reference sequence). Deletions cut 4 bases from V and 3 bases from J, with 11 bases between. The CDR3 DNA sequence: TGTGCCAGCAGCGTCGGGGGATTCTACGAGCAGTACTTC. It yields the protein CASSVGGFYEQYF.

J is TRBJ2-1 and V is TRBV25-1; the D gene is possibly TRBD2 (5 bases). CDR3 size: 16 residues. Trimming left V 3 bases short and J 0 bases short, with 12 bases between. Germline CDR1 reads MGHDK; CDR2 reads SYGVNS. DNA of the CDR3: TGTGCCAGCAGTGACCGACTACTTCGCTCCTACAATGAGCAGTTCTTC. Encoded protein: CASSDRLLRSYNEQFF.

V is TRBV6-1 and J is TRBJ2-6; tentatively, D is TRBD2 (6 bases). V was clipped by 2 bases and J by 2 bases, with 10 bases between them. This CDR3 comprises 16 residues. From germline, CDR1 is MNHNS and CDR2 SASEGT. CDR3 protein: CASSEYGGTGANVLTF. CDR3 sequence (DNA): TGTGCCAGCAGTGAATACGGGGGAACTGGGGCCAACGTCCTGACTTTC.

This clone was observed a few times. V usage is TRBV7-9 and J usage is TRBJ1-5; D unclear. This CDR3 spans 14 amino acids. Germline CDR1 and CDR2: SEHNR and FQNEAQ (reference sequence). V was cut by 5 bases and J by 0 bases, with 8 bases left in between. The CDR3 protein is CASSRALSNQPQHF. CDR3 in DNA: TGTGCCAGCAGCAGGGCCCTTAGCAATCAGCCCCAGCATTTT.

V is TRBV28 and J is TRBJ1-2, with unresolved D. Trimming stripped 3 bases from V and 4 bases from J, with 12 bases between. This CDR3 comprises 14 residues. Germline V gives CDR1 MDHEN, CDR2 SYDVKM. The CDR3 sequence is CASSFGQRGYGYTF. CDR3 DNA sequence: TGTGCCAGCAGTTTTGGTCAGCGGGGCTATGGCTACACCTTC.

V is TRBV28 and J is TRBJ1-5; 8 bases map to TRBD1. Germline V gene sequence: CDR1 MDHEN, CDR2 SYDVKM. V shed 9 bases, J shed 3 bases, and the junction held 1 base outside the gene matches. The CDR3 contains 12 residues. In nucleotides, the CDR3 is TGTGCCAGTCAGGGGGCCAATCAGCCCCAGCATTTT. Its protein is CASQGANQPQHF.

The V call is TRBV27, the J call TRBJ1-1; D call uncertain. The CDR3 has 13 amino acids. Germline CDR1 reads MNHEY; CDR2 reads SMNVEV (reference sequence). Trimming took off 0 bases at V and 3 bases at J, with 5 bases between the two ends. The CDR3 loop reads CASSLSSYTEAFF. Here the CDR3 DNA reads TGTGCCAGCAGTTTATCGTCCTACACTGAAGCTTTCTTT.

V is TRBV10-3 and J is TRBJ2-3; maybe TRBD1 (6 bases). From germline, CDR1 is ENHRY and CDR2 SYGVKD. The CDR3 length is 14 residues. The ends were cut back, 10 bases at V and 0 bases at J, with 14 bases in the middle. CDR3 sequence: CATLQQGSTDTQYF. The CDR3, as DNA: TGTGCCACCTTACAACAGGGTAGCACAGATACGCAGTATTTT.

V is TRBV28 and J is TRBJ1-5, with TRBD1 as a possible D gene (5 bases). The CDR3 contains 17 residues. V lost 1 base and J 8 bases, leaving 21 bases between the germline ends. Germline loops: CDR1 MDHEN, CDR2 SYDVKM. CDR3 bases: TGTGCCAGCAGTTTATCGGGGGGGAAGGGGCTTAGGGAGCCCCAGCATTTT. This gives the protein CASSLSGGKGLREPQHF.

CDR3 bases: TGCGCCAGCAGCCAAGATCGGGGTGGGGATACGCAGTATTTT. Translated, it gives CASSQDRGGDTQYF. J is TRBJ2-3 and V is TRBV4-3; possibly TRBD2 for D (5 bases). With 0 bases removed from V and 6 bases from J, the gap between germline ends came to 10 bases. CDR1 is LGHNA, CDR2 YSLEER, per germline. This CDR3 is 14 amino acids long.